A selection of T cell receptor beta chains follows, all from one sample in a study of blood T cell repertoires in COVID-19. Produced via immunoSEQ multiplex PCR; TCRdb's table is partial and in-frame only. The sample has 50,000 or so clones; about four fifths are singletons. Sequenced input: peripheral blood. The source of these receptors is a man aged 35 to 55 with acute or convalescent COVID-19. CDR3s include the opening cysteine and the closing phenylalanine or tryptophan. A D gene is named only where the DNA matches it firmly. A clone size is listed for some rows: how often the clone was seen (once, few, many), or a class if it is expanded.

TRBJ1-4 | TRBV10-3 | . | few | CAITSVPGVEKLFF | TGTGCCATCACTTCAGTACCGGGGGTTGAAAAACTGTTTTTT
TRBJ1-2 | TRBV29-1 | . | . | CSVETSGEARGYTF | TGCAGCGTTGAGACTTCCGGGGAGGCGCGTGGCTACACCTTC
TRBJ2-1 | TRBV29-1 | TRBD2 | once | CSVEDGGGGELEFF | TGCAGCGTTGAAGATGGGGGCGGGGGGGAACTGGAGTTCTTC
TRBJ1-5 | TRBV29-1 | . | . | CSVDVPNQPQHF | TGCAGCGTTGATGTTCCGAATCAGCCCCAGCATTTT
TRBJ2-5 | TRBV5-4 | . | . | CASSTRRVRGETQYF | TGTGCCAGCAGCACCCGACGGGTGAGAGGAGAGACCCAGTACTTC
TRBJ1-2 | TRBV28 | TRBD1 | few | CASSLRDRDAYGYTF | TGTGCCAGCAGTTTGAGGGACAGGGATGCCTATGGCTACACCTTC
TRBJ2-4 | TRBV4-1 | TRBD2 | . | CASSQGGAGGSIQYF | TGCGCCAGCAGCCAAGGGGGAGCGGGGGGTAGCATTCAGTACTTC
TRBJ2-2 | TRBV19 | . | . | CASSPSVLANTGELFF | TGTGCCAGTAGTCCGTCAGTGCTAGCGAACACCGGGGAGCTGTTTTTT
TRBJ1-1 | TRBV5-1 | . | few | CASSLMAGGNTEAFF | TGCGCCAGCAGCTTGATGGCAGGAGGAAACACTGAAGCTTTCTTT
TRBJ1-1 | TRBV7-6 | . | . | CASSLILGQAFF | TGTGCCAGCAGCTTAATTCTGGGCCAAGCTTTCTTT
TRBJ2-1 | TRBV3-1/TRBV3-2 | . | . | CASSHLSLVNEQFF | TGTGCCAGCAGCCATCTCTCGCTAGTCAATGAGCAGTTCTTC
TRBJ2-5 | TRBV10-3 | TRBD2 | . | CAISGTSGGARQETQYF | TGTGCCATCAGTGGGACTAGCGGGGGGGCAAGGCAAGAGACCCAGTACTTC
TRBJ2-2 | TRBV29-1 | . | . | CSVETSGANTGELFF | TGCAGCGTTGAAACGTCAGGGGCGAACACCGGGGAGCTGTTTTTT
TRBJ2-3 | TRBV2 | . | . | CASSVIGEGTDTQYF | TGTGCCAGCAGTGTCATAGGGGAGGGCACAGATACGCAGTATTTT
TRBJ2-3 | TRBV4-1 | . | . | CASSPASPDTQYF | TGCGCCAGCAGCCCAGCTAGCCCAGATACGCAGTATTTT
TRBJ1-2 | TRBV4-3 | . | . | CASSQERESNYGYTF | TGCGCCAGCAGCCAAGAACGGGAATCGAACTATGGCTACACCTTC
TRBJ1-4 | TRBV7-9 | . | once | CASSSTINEKLFF | TGTGCCAGCAGCTCGACAATAAATGAAAAACTGTTTTTT
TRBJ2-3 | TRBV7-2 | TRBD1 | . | CASSFGQGMNAQYF | TGTGCCAGCAGCTTTGGACAGGGGATGAATGCGCAGTATTTT